A single sample gave rise to the 9 T cell receptor beta chains below, sequenced in a study of T-cell reconstitution after alpha-beta-depleted transplantation in children. Library preparation (for TCRbeta) was performed with unique molecular identifiers. TCRdb re-analysed the PCR reads in MiXCR, keeping a single row per CDR3 protein. The data hold around 490,000 distinct CDR3 sequences, with 10% to 12% observed a single time. This material consisted of PBMCs, mostly from graft donor cells, taken 180 days after TCRalphabeta/CD19-depleted stem cell transplant. The source is a female patient aged 2-15 years who had a stem cell transplant for aplastic anemia, so the T cells may come from the graft donor.

In its sample, this clonotype was seen a few times. V is TRBV25-1 and J is TRBJ2-5, with D tentatively TRBD1 or TRBD2 (5 bases each). This CDR3 contains 13 residues. Looked up from germline, CDR1 is MGHDK and CDR2 is SYGVNS. The V gene lost 8 bases and the J gene lost 2 bases, with 12 bases spanning the gap. CDR3 loop: CASGRDAQETQYF. The CDR3 DNA is TGTGCCAGCGGCCGGGACGCACAAGAGACCCAGTACTTC.

This clonotype was seen a few times. The chain employs TRBV29-1 and TRBJ2-1, with a tentative D call TRBD2 (5 bases). The germline gives CDR1 SQVTM, CDR2 ANQGSEA. The CDR3 is made up of 16 amino acids. V was trimmed by 5 bases and J by 4 bases, leaving 21 bases between them. The CDR3 DNA sequence: TGCAGCGTTCCTGCTAGCACCGATTGGGGTTACAATGAGCAGTTCTTC. Its protein is CSVPASTDWGYNEQFF.

This clonotype came up a few times. V gene TRBV12-3 or TRBV12-4 combines with J gene TRBJ1-1; 9 bases are a match to TRBD1. CDR3 length: 16 amino acids. The J segment lost 4 bases and the V segment lost 5 bases, leaving 11 bases of the junction unmatched. The CDR3 is CASSLGQGSGGTEAFF. The CDR3 region has the DNA TGTGCCAGCAGTCTCGGACAGGGGTCAGGGGGCACTGAAGCTTTCTTT.

This clonotype was counted a few times. The V and J genes are TRBV12-3 or TRBV12-4 and TRBJ2-1; tentative D call: TRBD2 (5 bases). V dropped 6 bases and J dropped 8 bases, with 14 bases sitting between them. There are 13 residues in the CDR3. The CDR3 sequence: CASSPRRRHEQFF. The CDR3 DNA follows: TGTGCCAGCAGCCCGCGGAGGAGACATGAGCAGTTCTTC.

This clonotype has ten or more counts. The V and J genes are TRBV7-2 and TRBJ2-7; D ambiguous. CDR3 length equals 15 residues. Germline V gene sequence: CDR1 SGHTA, CDR2 FQGNSA. V was pared by 1 base and J by 3 bases, with 13 bases between. CDR3 bases: TGTGCCAGCAGCTTAGGACCCGCGGACGTCTACGAGCAGTACTTC. Translating it yields CASSLGPADVYEQYF.

This clonotype was picked up a small number of times. The rearrangement joins TRBV20-1 to TRBJ2-3; tentative D call: TRBD2 (6 bases). Trimming took 1 base from V and 2 from J, leaving 16 bases between them. Per the germline V gene, CDR1 is DFQATT and CDR2 is SNEGSKA (reference sequence). The CDR3 is 16 residues long. The CDR3 region has the DNA TGCAGTGCTAGAGCCCCCCTGGTAGCGGTCACAGATACGCAGTATTTT. The encoded protein is CSARAPLVAVTDTQYF.

This clonotype was detected only a few times. The CDR3 sequence: CSAHSGRTYNEQFF. DNA for the CDR3: TGCAGTGCTCATAGCGGGAGAACCTACAATGAGCAGTTCTTC. This sequence joins TRBV20-1 and TRBJ2-1; 9 nucleotides agree with TRBD2. V was pared by 5 bases and J by 2 bases, with 4 bases of the junction left unmatched. The V gene's germline CDR1 is DFQATT and CDR2 SNEGSKA (reference sequence). This CDR3 spans 14 amino acids.

This clonotype has a count of ten or more. The chain uses TRBV28 and TRBJ1-2; possibly TRBD1 for D (5 bases). V was cut by 4 bases and J by 4 bases, with 16 bases left in between. This CDR3 contains 15 residues. CDR1 is MDHEN, CDR2 SYDVKM, per germline. The CDR3 DNA reads TGTGCCAGCAGTTCACCGGGACCAAAGGGCTATGGCTACACCTTC. This encodes CASSSPGPKGYGYTF.

V and J are TRBV18 and TRBJ2-7; 9 nucleotides line up with TRBD2. Germline V gives CDR1 KGHSH, CDR2 LQKENI. The CDR3 is made up of 14 amino acids. V lost 3 bases, J lost 6 bases, and 6 bases stayed unmatched. CDR3 region: CASSPSGGSGEQYF. The CDR3 coding sequence is TGTGCCAGCTCACCTAGCGGGGGCTCTGGCGAGCAGTACTTC. The entire variable domain, with the rest obtained from reference TRBV18 and TRBJ2-7, is as follows: NAGVMQNPRHLVRRRGQEARLRCSPMKGHSHVYWYRQLPEEGLKFMVYLQKENIIDESGMPKERFSAEFPKEGPSILRIQQVVRGDSAAYFCASSPSGGSGEQYFGPGTRLTVT.